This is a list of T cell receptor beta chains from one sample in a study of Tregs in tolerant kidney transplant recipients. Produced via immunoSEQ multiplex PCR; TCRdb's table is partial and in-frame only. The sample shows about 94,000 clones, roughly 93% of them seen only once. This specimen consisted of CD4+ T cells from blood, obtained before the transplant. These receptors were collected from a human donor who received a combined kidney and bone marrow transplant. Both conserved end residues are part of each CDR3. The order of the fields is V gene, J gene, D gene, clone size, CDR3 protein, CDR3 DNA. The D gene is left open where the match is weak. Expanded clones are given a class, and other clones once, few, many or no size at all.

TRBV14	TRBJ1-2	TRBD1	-	CASSHLRSGTGNYGYTF	TGTGCCAGCAGCCACCTTAGATCCGGGACAGGGAACTATGGCTACACCTTC
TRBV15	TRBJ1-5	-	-	CATSRGAGDHQPQHF	TGTGCCACCAGCAGAGGGGCAGGCGATCATCAGCCCCAGCATTTT
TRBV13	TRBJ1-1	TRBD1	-	CASSLGLQGARTEAFF	TGTGCCAGCAGCTTAGGCCTTCAGGGGGCAAGAACTGAAGCTTTCTTT
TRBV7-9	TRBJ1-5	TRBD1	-	CASSTTGLDQPQHF	TGTGCCAGCAGCACGACAGGGTTAGATCAGCCCCAGCATTTT
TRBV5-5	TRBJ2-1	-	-	CASSNPGQGNNEQFF	TGTGCCAGCAGTAACCCGGGACAAGGTAATAATGAGCAGTTCTTC
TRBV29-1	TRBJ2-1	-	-	CSVEGPRSSYNEQFF	TGCAGCGTTGAAGGCCCCAGAAGCTCCTACAATGAGCAGTTCTTC
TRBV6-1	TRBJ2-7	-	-	CASSEARGTLYEQYF	TGTGCCAGCAGTGAAGCGCGGGGCACCCTCTACGAGCAGTACTTC
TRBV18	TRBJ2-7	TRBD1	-	CASSRDRSLYEQYF	TGTGCCAGCTCACGGGACAGGTCACTCTACGAGCAGTACTTC
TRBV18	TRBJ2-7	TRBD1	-	CASSSLRTGNYEQYF	TGTGCCAGCTCATCCCTTCGGACAGGGAACTACGAGCAGTACTTC
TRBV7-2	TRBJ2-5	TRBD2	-	CASSLGGTSGGDETQYF	TGTGCCAGCAGCTTAGGAGGGACTAGCGGGGGGGACGAGACCCAGTACTTC
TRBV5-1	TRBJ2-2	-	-	CASSTGTNTGELFF	TGCGCCAGCAGCACCGGGACAAACACCGGGGAGCTGTTTTTT
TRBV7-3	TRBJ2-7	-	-	CASSLDSYYEQYF	TGTGCCAGCAGCTTAGACAGCTACTACGAGCAGTACTTC
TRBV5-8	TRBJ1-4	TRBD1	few	CASSFGQGLF	TGTGCCAGCAGCTTTGGACAGGGCCTTTTT
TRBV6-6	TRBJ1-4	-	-	CASSYSSGYNEKLFF	TGTGCCAGCAGTTACTCGTCAGGGTACAATGAAAAACTGTTTTTT
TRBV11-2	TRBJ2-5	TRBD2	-	CASSSIAGGLQETQYF	TGTGCCAGCAGCTCGATAGCGGGGGGGCTCCAAGAGACCCAGTACTTC
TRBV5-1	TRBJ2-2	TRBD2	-	CASSSGLATGELFF	TGCGCCAGCAGCTCGGGACTAGCCACCGGGGAGCTGTTTTTT
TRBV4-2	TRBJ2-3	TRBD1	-	CASSQDIGDRVSTDTQYF	TGTGCCAGCAGCCAAGATATAGGGGACAGGGTATCAACAGATACGCAGTATTTT
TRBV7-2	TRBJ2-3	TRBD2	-	CASSLSSLAGDTQYF	TGTGCCAGCAGCTTATCTTCCCTAGCGGGAGATACGCAGTATTTT
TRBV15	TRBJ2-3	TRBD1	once	CATSRGDRGLSTDTQYF	TGTGCCACCAGCAGAGGGGACAGGGGGCTAAGCACAGATACGCAGTATTTT
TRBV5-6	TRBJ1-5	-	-	CASSFFGRWADQPQHF	TGTGCCAGCAGCTTTTTTGGGAGGTGGGCCGATCAGCCCCAGCATTTT
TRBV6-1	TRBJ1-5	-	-	CASSGRTVRGSNQPQHF	TGTGCCAGCAGTGGCCGAACCGTTCGGGGAAGCAATCAGCCCCAGCATTTT
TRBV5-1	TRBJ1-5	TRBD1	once	CASSQEGQVNQPQHF	TGCGCCAGCAGCCAGGAGGGACAGGTCAATCAGCCCCAGCATTTT
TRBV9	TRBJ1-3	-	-	CASSVTASGNTIYF	TGTGCCAGCAGCGTAACAGCCTCTGGAAACACCATATATTTT
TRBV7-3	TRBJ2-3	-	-	CASSLEPTDTQYF	TGTGCCAGCAGCTTAGAGCCCACAGATACGCAGTATTTT
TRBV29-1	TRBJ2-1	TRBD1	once	CSVEEGTAATYNEQFF	TGCAGCGTTGAAGAGGGGACAGCGGCGACCTACAATGAGCAGTTCTTC
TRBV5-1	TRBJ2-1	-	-	CASSLQGLSSYNEQFF	TGCGCCAGCAGCTTGCAGGGACTTAGCTCCTACAATGAGCAGTTCTTC
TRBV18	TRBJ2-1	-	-	CASSPSVTGQLHNEQFF	TGTGCCAGCTCACCATCGGTGACAGGTCAACTTCACAATGAGCAGTTCTTC
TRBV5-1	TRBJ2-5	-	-	CASSFGQGGRRETQYF	TGCGCCAGCAGCTTCGGTCAGGGGGGCCGGCGAGAGACCCAGTACTTC
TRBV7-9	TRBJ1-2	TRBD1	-	CASSLGQGANGYTF	TGTGCCAGCAGCTTGGGACAGGGAGCGAATGGCTACACCTTC